The next 9 T cell receptor beta chains were all read from a single sample in a study of blood T cell repertoires in COVID-19. The protocol was immunoSEQ multiplex PCR, while the TCRdb copy is restricted to in-frame clones and leaves out a portion. Counted here are 65,000 to 90,000 clones, about 72% occurring once; the ten biggest clones make up approximately 15%. Specimen: peripheral blood. All receptors come from a man aged 70 or older with active or convalescent COVID-19.

As DNA, the CDR3 is TGTGCCAGCAGCCTAAACAGGGGAATAGGTTCCTACGAGCAGTACTTC. Amino acid sequence: CASSLNRGIGSYEQYF. The V and J genes are TRBV5-5 and TRBJ2-7; 7 bases are shared with TRBD1. The CDR3 loop spans 16 amino acids. J was trimmed by 1 base and V by 4 bases; bases with no gene match: 11. The germline gives CDR1 SGHKS, CDR2 YYEKEE (reference sequence).

A few counts support this clone. The CDR3 nucleotides read TGTGCCAGTAGCGAACAAGCAACTAATGAAAAACTGTTTTTT. It encodes CASSEQATNEKLFF. V and J are TRBV19 and TRBJ1-4; D is unclear. CDR3 size: 14 residues. CDR1 and CDR2 (germline): LNHDA, SQIVND (reference sequence). Trimming took off 6 bases at V and 0 bases at J, with 8 bases between the two ends.

The gene calls are TRBV28 and TRBJ2-2; 8 bases line up with TRBD2. Germline CDR1 is MDHEN and CDR2 is SYDVKM. The V gene end was trimmed by 4 bases and the J gene end by 3 bases; junction bases not matched to a gene: 4. The CDR3 contains 15 residues. CDR3 sequence reads: CASSSGGADTGELFF. The CDR3 bases are TGTGCCAGCAGTTCCGGGGGGGCGGACACCGGGGAGCTGTTTTTT.

CDR3 region: CASSGTGRNEQFF. The CDR3 nucleotides are TGTGCCTCTAGTGGGACAGGTAGAAATGAGCAGTTCTTC. This chain uses TRBV9 with TRBJ2-1; TRBD1 agrees at 8 bases. Germline V CDR1 and CDR2: SGDLS, YYNGEE. CDR3 length: 13 amino acids. J lost 7 bases, V lost 10 bases, and 10 bases had no gene match.

Here the CDR3 reads CASTPGHNTGELFF. CDR3 in DNA: TGTGCCAGCACCCCAGGACACAACACCGGGGAGCTGTTTTTT. The chain uses TRBV28 and TRBJ2-2; possible D gene TRBD1, 5 bases. The CDR3 length is 14 residues. The germline V gene encodes CDR1 MDHEN and CDR2 SYDVKM. V was pared by 7 bases and J by 2 bases, with 11 bases between.

This clone was seen only once. The V and J genes are TRBV9 and TRBJ2-1; TRBD2 is a possible D gene (6 bases). CDR1 and CDR2 (germline): SGDLS, YYNGEE. V was cut by 4 bases and J by 9 bases, with 17 bases left in between. The length of the CDR3 is 14 residues. CDR3 DNA: TGTGCCAGCAGCCTAGGGGACTTAAGGTCTGAGCAGTTCTTC. It is translated as CASSLGDLRSEQFF.

The rearrangement joins TRBV3-1 (or the pseudogene TRBV3-2) to TRBJ1-2; D ambiguous. Germline V gives CDR1 LGHDT, CDR2 YNNKEL (reference sequence). V was clipped by 2 bases and J by 3 bases, with 7 bases between them. The CDR3 is 13 residues long. The CDR3 DNA reads as TGTGCCAGCAGCCAACAGGAGGACTATGGCTACACCTTC. This translates into CASSQQEDYGYTF.

This clone was found a few times. Other DNA sequences in the same sample also yield this CDR3. The chain couples TRBV28 to TRBJ1-4; 7 nucleotides agree with TRBD1. Germline V lookup: CDR1 MDHEN, CDR2 SYDVKM. Trimming took 5 bases from V and 4 from J; bases not matched to a gene: 4. The CDR3 is made up of 14 amino acids. The CDR3 spells CASSPGQLNEKLFF. DNA for the CDR3: TGTGCCAGCAGTCCGGGACAGCTTAATGAAAAACTGTTTTTT.

The chain has TRBV6-6 and TRBJ2-1; 10 bases fit TRBD2. J gave up 14 bases and V 7 bases, and 20 bases lay outside the gene matches. The CDR3 length is 16 residues. Germline CDR1 is MNHNY and CDR2 is SVGAGI (reference sequence). The chain's CDR3 is CASTLGGLAGVRLKFF. CDR3 DNA: TGTGCCAGCACCCTGGGTGGGCTAGCGGGGGTTAGACTAAAGTTCTTC.